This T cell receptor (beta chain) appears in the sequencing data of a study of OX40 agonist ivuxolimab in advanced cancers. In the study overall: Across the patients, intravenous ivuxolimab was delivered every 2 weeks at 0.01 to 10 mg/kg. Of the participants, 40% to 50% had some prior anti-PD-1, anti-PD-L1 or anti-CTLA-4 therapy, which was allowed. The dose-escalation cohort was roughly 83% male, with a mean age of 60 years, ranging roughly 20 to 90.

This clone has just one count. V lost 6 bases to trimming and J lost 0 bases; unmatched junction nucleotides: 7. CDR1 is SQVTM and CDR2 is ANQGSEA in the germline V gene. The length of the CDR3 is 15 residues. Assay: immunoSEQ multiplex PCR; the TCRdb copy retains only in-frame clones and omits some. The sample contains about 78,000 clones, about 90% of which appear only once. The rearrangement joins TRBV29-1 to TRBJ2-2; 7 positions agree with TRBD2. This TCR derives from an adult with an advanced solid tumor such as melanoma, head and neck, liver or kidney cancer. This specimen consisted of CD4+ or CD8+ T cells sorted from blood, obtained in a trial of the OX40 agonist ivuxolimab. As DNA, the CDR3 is TGCAGCGTCAACACGCGGGAGACGAACACCGGGGAGCTGTTTTTT. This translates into CSVNTRETNTGELFF.